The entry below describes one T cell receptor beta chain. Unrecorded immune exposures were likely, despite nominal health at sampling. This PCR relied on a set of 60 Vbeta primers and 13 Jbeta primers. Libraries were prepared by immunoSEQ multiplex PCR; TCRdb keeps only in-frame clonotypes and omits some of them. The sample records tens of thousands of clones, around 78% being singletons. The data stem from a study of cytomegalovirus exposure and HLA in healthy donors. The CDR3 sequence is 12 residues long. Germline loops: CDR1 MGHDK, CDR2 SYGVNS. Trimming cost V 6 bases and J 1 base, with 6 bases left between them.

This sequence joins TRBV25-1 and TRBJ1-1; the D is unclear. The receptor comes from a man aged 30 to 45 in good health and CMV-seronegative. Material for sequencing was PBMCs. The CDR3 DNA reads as TGTGCCAGCAGACAGCAGAACACTGAAGCTTTCTTT. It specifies CASRQQNTEAFF. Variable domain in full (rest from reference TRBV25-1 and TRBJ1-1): EADIYQTPRYLVIGTGKKITLECSQTMGHDKMYWYQQDPGMELHLIHYSYGVNSTEKGDLSSESTVSRIRTEHFPLTLESARPSHTSQYLCASRQQNTEAFFGQGTRLTVV.